These T cell receptor beta chains were read from a single sample in a study of blood T cell repertoires in COVID-19. Libraries were prepared by immunoSEQ multiplex PCR; TCRdb keeps only in-frame clonotypes and omits some of them. Of about 110,000 clones in the sample, 75% to 90% were seen once. Input material: peripheral blood. The receptor source for this set is a woman aged 35 to 49 with acute or convalescent COVID-19. Each CDR3 is given with its conserved first and last residue. The D gene is left open where the match is weak. Only part of the rows carry a size: once, few, many, or a class if the clone is expanded.

>-|TRBJ1-4|-|TRBV5-1
CASSSGQTAPNEKLFF
TGCGCCAGCAGCTCTGGACAGACAGCTCCTAATGAAAAACTGTTTTTT
>TRBD1|TRBJ2-2|-|TRBV7-9
CASSSGQENTGELFF
TGTGCCAGCAGCTCCGGACAGGAAAACACCGGGGAGCTGTTTTTT
>-|TRBJ1-1|once|TRBV6-6
CASSYQGWDTEAFF
TGTGCCAGCAGTTACCAGGGGTGGGACACTGAAGCTTTCTTT
>TRBD1|TRBJ2-7|-|TRBV7-9
CASSSNRDREYF
TGTGCCAGCAGCTCGAACCGGGACAGGGAATACTTC
>-|TRBJ2-7|-|TRBV5-1
CASSLDGIGEQYF
TGCGCCAGCAGCTTGGACGGGATTGGCGAGCAGTACTTC
>-|TRBJ1-3|-|TRBV7-8
CASSLAPPPEGNTIYF
TGTGCCAGCAGCTTAGCGCCCCCTCCGGAGGGAAACACCATATATTTT
>-|TRBJ1-1|-|TRBV5-1
CASSSQPGGLDTEAFF
TGCGCCAGCAGCTCGCAACCGGGGGGCCTGGACACTGAAGCTTTCTTT
>TRBD1|TRBJ1-2|-|TRBV7-9
CASSNPTGGGYTF
TGTGCCAGCAGCAACCCAACAGGGGGCGGCTACACCTTC
>TRBD1|TRBJ1-2|-|TRBV4-1
CASSQVGQAGGYTF
TGCGCCAGCAGCCAAGTGGGACAGGCCGGTGGCTACACCTTC
>-|TRBJ1-5|-|TRBV27
CASSLQGPNQPQHF
TGTGCCAGCAGTTTACAGGGGCCGAATCAGCCCCAGCATTTT
>-|TRBJ2-7|-|TRBV29-1
CSVAKGLLAEQYF
TGCAGCGTGGCGAAGGGGCTTCTTGCCGAGCAGTACTTC
>-|TRBJ1-6|-|TRBV5-5
CASSLAEGGTLHF
TGTGCCAGCAGCTTGGCCGAGGGGGGGACCCTCCACTTT
>TRBD1|TRBJ1-2|-|TRBV7-2
CASSLGQGYGYTF
TGTGCCAGCAGCCTCGGACAGGGATATGGCTACACCTTC
>-|TRBJ1-5|-|TRBV19
CASSMVKGGSNQPQHF
TGTGCCAGTAGTATGGTGAAGGGAGGTAGCAATCAGCCCCAGCATTTT
>TRBD1|TRBJ1-3|-|TRBV6-5
CASRQGARGNTIYF
TGTGCCAGCAGACAGGGGGCCAGAGGAAACACCATATATTTT
>-|TRBJ2-7|-|TRBV7-8
CASSLLVSSYEQYF
TGTGCCAGCAGCTTACTGGTCAGCTCCTACGAGCAGTACTTC
>-|TRBJ2-7|-|TRBV5-1
CASSLRDINYEQYF
TGCGCCAGCAGCTTACGGGACATTAACTACGAGCAGTACTTC